The text below deals with one TCR beta chain. Its antigen is unknown. Losses at the gene ends were 8 bases for V and 8 bases for J; bases not matched to a gene: 11. Germline V gene lookup returns CDR1 MRHNA and CDR2 SNTAGT. The CDR3 extends over 14 amino acids. The source of the sample is a study of cytotoxic CD8 clonotypes in ibrutinib-treated CLL. Study conclusions and caveats: The clonality rise at ibrutinib response reflected private clonotype expansion.

A 1 in 200,000 to 1 in 1 million T cell depth was the sequencing target. Using immunoSEQ multiplex PCR, the repertoire was profiled, and TCRdb retains in-frame clones only, with some absent. This table has tens of thousands of clones, about 85% appearing once. This clonotype was sampled from a human donor with chronic lymphocytic leukemia. The chain has TRBV6-4 and TRBJ1-4; 7 nucleotides match TRBD1. The sequencing here drew on PBMCs, taken after 12 months of ibrutinib treatment. In nucleotides, the CDR3 is TGTGCCAGCGGGACGACAGGGAAGTGGGAAAAACTGTTTTTT. Its translation: CASGTTGKWEKLFF.